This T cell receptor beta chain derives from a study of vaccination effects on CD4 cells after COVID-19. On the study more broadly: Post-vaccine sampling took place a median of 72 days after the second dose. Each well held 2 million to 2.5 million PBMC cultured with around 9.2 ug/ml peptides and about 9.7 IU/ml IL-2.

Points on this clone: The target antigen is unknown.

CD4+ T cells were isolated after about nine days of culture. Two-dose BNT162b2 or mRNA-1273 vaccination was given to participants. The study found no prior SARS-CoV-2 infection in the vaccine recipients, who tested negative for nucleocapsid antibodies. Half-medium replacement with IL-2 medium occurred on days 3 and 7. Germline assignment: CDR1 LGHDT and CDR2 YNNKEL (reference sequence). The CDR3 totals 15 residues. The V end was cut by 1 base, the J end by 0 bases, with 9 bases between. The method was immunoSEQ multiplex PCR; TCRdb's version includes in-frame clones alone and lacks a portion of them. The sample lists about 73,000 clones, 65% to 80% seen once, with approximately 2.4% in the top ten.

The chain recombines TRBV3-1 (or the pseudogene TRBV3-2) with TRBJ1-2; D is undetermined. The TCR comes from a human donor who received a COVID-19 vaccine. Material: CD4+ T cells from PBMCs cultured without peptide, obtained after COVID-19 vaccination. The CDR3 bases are TGTGCCAGCAGCCAAGGGCAGTTTTCTAACTATGGCTACACCTTC. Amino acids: CASSQGQFSNYGYTF.